One sample yielded the 4 T cell receptor beta chains listed below, sequenced in a study of neoadjuvant anti-PD-1 for oral cavity cancer. Some clones are missing from TCRdb's copy, which holds only in-frame ones; the method was immunoSEQ multiplex PCR. The sample includes tens of thousands of clones, about 83% seen only once; the top ten take 3% to 3.5%. Sequenced here: PBMCs, sampled before nivolumab (anti-PD-1) treatment. These receptors originate from a person aged 35-79 years with oral cavity squamous cell carcinoma.

The chain has TRBV12-5 and TRBJ2-7; 9 bases fit TRBD2. The length of the CDR3 is 15 residues. After removal of 6 bases from V and 5 bases from J, the junction contained 11 bases not matched to a gene. Germline CDR1 reads LGHNT; CDR2 reads FRNRAP. CDR3 nucleotides: TGTGCTAGTGGAGTCGGGGGGACTAGCTGGAACGAGCAGTACTTC. Residues: CASGVGGTSWNEQYF.

In its sample, this clone was seen a few times. V gene TRBV11-2 combines with J gene TRBJ2-7; D gene unclear. CDR3 size: 14 residues. Looked up from germline, CDR1 is SGHAT and CDR2 is FQNNGV. V was shortened by 1 base and J by 2 bases, with 9 bases between the two germline ends. Here the CDR3 reads CASSLATTAYEQYF. For the CDR3, the DNA is TGTGCCAGCAGCTTAGCAACTACGGCCTACGAGCAGTACTTC.

This rearrangement joins TRBV10-3 to TRBJ2-3, with a possible D match to TRBD1 (5 bases). Germline values: CDR1 ENHRY, CDR2 SYGVKD. This CDR3 contains 14 residues. Trimming took off 11 bases at V and 0 bases at J, with 15 bases between the two ends. The CDR3 spells CALGGASSTDTQYF. The CDR3 nucleotides are TGTGCCCTTGGTGGGGCATCTAGCACAGATACGCAGTATTTT.

This clone has only a few counts. The rearrangement uses TRBV19 and TRBJ2-1; TRBD1 matches at 9 bases. Trimming cost V 5 bases and J 5 bases; bases outside gene matches: 4. Germline loops: CDR1 LNHDA, CDR2 SQIVND (reference sequence). The length of the CDR3 is 14 residues. The CDR3 DNA sequence: TGTGCCAGTAGTTTCGGGACAGGGAACAATGAGCAGTTCTTC. Its protein is CASSFGTGNNEQFF. Filled out from reference TRBV19 and TRBJ2-1, the complete variable domain reads DGGITQSPKYLFRKEGQNVTLSCEQNLNHDAMYWYRQDPGQGLRLIYYSQIVNDFQKGDIAEGYSVSREKKESFPLTVTSAQKNPTAFYLCASSFGTGNNEQFFGPGTRLTVL.